What follows is one TCR beta chain and its context. The antigen it binds to is not known. The sample holds no much larger clone one base away, and base qualities are not on file. This sample stems from a study of neoadjuvant nivolumab and ipilimumab in lung cancer (dated by TCRdb to the early 2020s). For the wider study: In the NEOSTAR trial, nivolumab was administered intravenously at 3 mg/kg on days 1, 15 and 29, and the combination arm also received ipilimumab 1 mg/kg on day 1 only. The primary trial endpoint was the major pathologic response (MPR) rate in the intention-to-treat population in each study arm. In the trial, around 43 patients with operable NSCLC were treated, of whom approximately 23 were randomized to nivolumab monotherapy and around 21 to nivolumab plus ipilimumab. TCR repertoires in pretherapy (baseline) peripheral blood were compared with TCR repertoires in tumors resected at surgery after neoadjuvant immune checkpoint blockade. Matched pretherapy and resected tumor pairs were analyzed from seven patients, of whom four had been treated with nivolumab and three with nivolumab plus ipilimumab.

Explained via the paper, the time point label denotes: at surgical resection after neoadjuvant nivolumab +/- ipilimumab. Samples were obtained from the phase 2 randomized NEOSTAR trial, in which neoadjuvant nivolumab or nivolumab plus ipilimumab followed by surgery was tested in operable NSCLC. General findings and caveats noted by the study authors: Tumor T-cell richness and clonality rose from pretherapy to surgery in three of three dual-therapy tumors but in only two of four nivolumab-treated tumors. No significant correlation was found between TCR clonality and pathologic tumor regression, and only a single major-pathologic-response sample was available for the analysis of TCR clonality versus pathologic tumor regression. A small number of samples underwent TCR sequencing. Greater TCR richness and clonality were observed in resected tumors than in tumor-adjacent uninvolved lung, and increases were observed in more dual-therapy-treated tumors. TCR richness in pretherapy blood showed a positive correlation with richness in tumors resected after neoadjuvant therapy (Spearman R of about 0.82).

The library was prepared using the immunoSEQ multiplex PCR assay. From the authors' description of their analysis: Repertoires were summarized in terms of richness and clonality, and significantly expanded and contracted clones between pre- and post-therapy samples were identified. TCRdb limited this immuneACCESS table to in-frame rearrangements with V and J called. A share of clones is missing; checked studies link under half to unresolved V genes, and the rest is unexplained. V, J and clone size are taken as reported in that table, and D and trimming were inferred from the DNA itself. The sample has roughly 19,000 clones on record, 76% of them singletons. The ten largest clones represent 6.5% to 9% of the sample. Including the terminal cysteine and phenylalanine, the CDR3 comprises 15 residues. Only CDR3 DNA is held: 45 bases, read in frame from base 1. V lost 4 bases and J lost 5 bases, and the count of bases not matched to a germline gene is 8. As encoded in the germline V gene (reference sequence), CDR1 is SEHNR while CDR2 is FQNEAQ.

This TCR was recovered from an adult with non-small cell lung cancer. This specimen was tumor tissue, taken after neoadjuvant nivolumab, alone or with ipilimumab, at or shortly before surgery. The rearrangement joined TRBV7-9 to TRBJ2-5; 9 of the junction bases match TRBD1. The CDR3 protein is CASSYNRGPSETQYF. The nucleotide sequence reads TGTGCCAGCAGCTATAACAGGGGGCCGAGTGAGACCCAGTACTTC.